This T cell receptor (beta chain) was retrieved from a study of shared clonotypes between healthy human individuals (dated by TCRdb to 2019 to 2021). For the wider study: A couple of women and three men aged 18 to 49 years were included in the cohort. For each donor, CD4 naive and CD4 memory were each given three plates, CD8 naive was given two plates, and CD8 memory was given one plate. To estimate repertoire size and how much clonotype sharing occurs between individuals, the study deeply sequenced the blood TCR repertoires of five healthy adults. To increase sequencing depth and limit assay-specific biases, different laboratories used diverse techniques to prepare libraries and sequence TCR repertoires. Between about 0.8 and 9 billion PBMCs per donor were obtained by leukapheresis. What the study reported, not specific to this receptor: Larger estimated clonotype richness was generally found for naive subsets than for memory subsets. Rarefaction of sorted-subset datasets indicated incomplete sequencing despite the large sequencing depth. Sampling was limited to blood, and TCR repertoires in tissue likely differ from TCR repertoires in blood. The genetic and exposure-history diversity represented was limited by the small number of donors. When a few donors were compared, the shared fraction of clonotypes was around 4.6% for naive CD4, roughly 3.3% for naive CD8, 2% to 2.5% for memory CD4, and roughly 0.4% for memory CD8. Pairwise subsampling led to the expectation that sequencing depth would affect the degree of clonotype sharing among donors. Compared with non-shared clonotypes, the clonotypes found in all four sorted-subset donors had higher generation probabilities.

Trimming costs V 1 base and J 7 bases, and their ends lie 11 bases apart. The germline V gene provides CDR1 LGHNT and CDR2 FRNRAP. The CDR3 runs 14 amino acids, cysteine and phenylalanine included. The only DNA kept is the CDR3, 42 bases in frame from the first base. The donors were healthy, HIV-negative adults with no recently reported acute infections or vaccinations. Every donor was a Caucasian adult living in Nashville, Tennessee, USA. CD4+ T cells were enriched by magnetic negative selection; naive cells were then positively selected on CD45RA, and the negative fraction formed the memory subset. Blood was obtained by leukapheresis, after which PBMCs were separated by Ficoll-Histopaque density gradient centrifugation and cryopreserved in liquid nitrogen vapor phase. Purity and quantity of every magnetically sorted T cell population were checked by analytical flow cytometry. Genomic DNA was isolated from every sorted fraction and measured by UV absorbance on a Nanodrop 2000c.

Using the deep immunoSEQ assay, multiplex PCR amplified TCR CDR3 regions from genomic DNA. Extracted genomic DNA from each cell subset was spread evenly across all wells of several immunoSEQ 96-well plates, with each plate serving as a replicate. For sorted subsets, approximately 190 ng of genomic DNA, equivalent to some 30,000 T cell genomes, went into each replicate PCR. The purified libraries were quantified using a Qubit 3.0 fluorometer, sized with a Bioanalyzer 2100, and then quantified again using the KAPA Library Quantification kit. Each immunoSEQ 96-well plate was sequenced on its own single-read 150-cycle Illumina NextSeq 550 flow cell. The study's own analysis went as follows. The immunoSEQ output contained only junctional sequences without quality scores, so filtering could not match that applied to full-length reads. To assign V/J genes and CDR3, sequences were annotated using PyIR, a Python wrapper for IgBLAST v1.9, with IMGT germline references. Any read was removed if the V/J assignment was weak (E-value above 1e-6), the CDR3 was missing, or the read contained stop codons, out-of-frame junctions, or ambiguous translated residues. V3J clonotypes were defined as sequences sharing an identical inferred V gene, J gene, and CDR3 amino acid sequence. Percentage overlap between repertoires was calculated by dividing the number of shared unique clonotypes by the size of the smaller repertoire. Three approaches were used to assess repertoire richness: RTK rarefaction, the Chao1 estimator, and Recon v2.1 estimates of unobserved clonotypes. Generation probabilities were computed with OLGA for all TCRbeta clonotypes obtained by the gDNA method from several donors. TCRdb stores this immuneACCESS table with in-frame sequences only. Part of the clones is absent; in the studies checked, under half of the shortfall reflects unresolved V genes, and no reason is known for the rest. V, J and clone size were drawn from that table, and D and trimming were deduced from the DNA. In this sample the table shows approximately 2.5 million clones, under 95% of which occur a single time. Of the sample, 0.36% falls within the top ten clones.

With regard to this clone: The target of this receptor is not known. Base qualities are not recorded, but no much larger clone differs from it by a single base.

Material for sequencing was naive CD4+ T cells from PBMCs. Interpreted using the paper, the cell subset or site label stands for: CD45RA+ positively selected. The TCR was taken from a man between 18 and 35 years old in good health. Some clones in this sample may be carry-over from other donors' samples. This receptor chain uses TRBV12-5 and TRBJ2-1, with the D gene call left open. The bases read TGTGCTAGTGGTTTGGGGCAGGACGATAATGAGCAGTTCTTC. It encodes CASGLGQDDNEQFF.